This TCR beta chain was recovered during a study of post-analysis software for immune sequencing data. Overall study context: Relapsing-remitting, secondary progressive and progressive-relapsing multiple sclerosis were all included among the disease courses. Overall study findings and caveats: TRBV5-6, TRBV5-1 and TRBV20-1 were among four or five TRBV segments more frequent in patients than controls.

Looked up from germline, CDR1 is MNHNY and CDR2 is SVGAGI (reference sequence). The CDR3 runs to 16 residues. V trimming: 7 bases; J trimming: 0 bases; junction bases outside the gene matches: 8. cDNA libraries of TCR beta carried unique molecular identifiers. A population of roughly 0.95 to 10 million T cells gave rise to roughly 0.5 million cDNA molecules. TCRdb re-analysed the PCR reads in MiXCR, keeping a single row per CDR3 protein. The table records more than 450,000 distinct CDR3 sequences, under 40% of them present only once. This clonotype was detected a few times. Antigen specificity is unknown.

This chain connects TRBV6-6 to TRBJ2-3; the match to TRBD2 covers 9 bases. The TCR comes from a girl aged 2-17 years with multiple sclerosis. Sequencing was carried out using blood. The CDR3 here is CASIGLAGISTDTQYF. CDR3 DNA sequence: TGTGCCAGCATAGGTCTAGCGGGGATAAGCACAGATACGCAGTATTTT.